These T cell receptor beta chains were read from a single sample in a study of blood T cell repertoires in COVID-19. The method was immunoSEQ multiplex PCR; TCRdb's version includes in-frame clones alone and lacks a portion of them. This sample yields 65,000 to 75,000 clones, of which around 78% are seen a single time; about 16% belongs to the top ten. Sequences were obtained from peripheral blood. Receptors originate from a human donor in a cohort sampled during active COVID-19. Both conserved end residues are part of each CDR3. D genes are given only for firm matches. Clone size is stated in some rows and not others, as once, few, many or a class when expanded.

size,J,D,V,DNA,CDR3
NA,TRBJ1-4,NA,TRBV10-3,TGTGCCATCAGTGAACAGCTAAATGAAAAACTGTTTTTT,CAISEQLNEKLFF
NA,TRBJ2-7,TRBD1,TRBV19,TGTGCCAGTAGTATAAAGGGACAGGGGGCCCACGAGCAGTACTTC,CASSIKGQGAHEQYF
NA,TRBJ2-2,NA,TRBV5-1,TGCGCCAGCAGCTTGGAATCAGGAAGGGGCACCGGGGAGCTGTTTTTT,CASSLESGRGTGELFF
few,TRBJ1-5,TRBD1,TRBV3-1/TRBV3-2,TGTGCCAGCAGCCAAGGGGACAGGGCTGGCAATCAGCCCCAGCATTTT,CASSQGDRAGNQPQHF
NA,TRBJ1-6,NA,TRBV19,TGTGCCAGTAGTATTTATGCCCTCCACTTT,CASSIYALHF
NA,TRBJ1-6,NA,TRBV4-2,TGTGCCAGCAGCCAGGCCGGGGGGCAGGGAAGCTCCTATAATTCACCCCTCCACTTT,CASSQAGGQGSSYNSPLHF
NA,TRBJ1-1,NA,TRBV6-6,TGTGCCAGCAGTAATCGACAGTTATCCGGAGAAGCTTTCTTT,CASSNRQLSGEAFF
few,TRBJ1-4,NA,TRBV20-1,TGCAGTGCTCACTCAGGGGAAAAACTGTTTTTT,CSAHSGEKLFF
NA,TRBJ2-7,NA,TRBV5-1,TGCGCCAGCACCCTTGGTAGCTCCTACGAGCAGTACTTC,CASTLGSSYEQYF
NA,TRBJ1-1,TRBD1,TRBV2,TGTGCCAGCGACAGGGAAGATAAAGCTTTCTTT,CASDREDKAFF
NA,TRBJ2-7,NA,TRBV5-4,TGTGCCAGCAGCTTGGCCGGGGGGCCGCAATACGAGCAGTACTTC,CASSLAGGPQYEQYF
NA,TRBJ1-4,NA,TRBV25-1,TGTGCCAGCAGTCGGGGGGCGGATGAAAAACTGTTTTTT,CASSRGADEKLFF
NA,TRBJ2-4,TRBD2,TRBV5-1,TGCGCCAGCAGCTCCGGACTAGCGGGAGGAGCCGACATTCAGTACTTC,CASSSGLAGGADIQYF
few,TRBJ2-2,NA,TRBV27,TGTGCCAGCAGTTTTTCCCAGGGGGGCGCCTCCGGGGAGCTGTTTTTT,CASSFSQGGASGELFF
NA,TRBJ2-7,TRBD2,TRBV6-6,TGTGCCAGCAGTCCCGGGACTAGCGGGATTCAGTACTTC,CASSPGTSGIQYF
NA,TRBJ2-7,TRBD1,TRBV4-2,TGTGCCAGCAGCCAATTAACCGGGACAGGGGGTCCCGAGCAGTACTTC,CASSQLTGTGGPEQYF
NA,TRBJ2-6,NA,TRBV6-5,TGTGCCGGAAGGGACGGGGGAGCTGGGGCCAACGTCCTGACTTTC,CAGRDGGAGANVLTF
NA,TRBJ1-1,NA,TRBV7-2,TGTGCCAGCAGCTTTTCGGGGGGGGACACTGAAGCTTTCTTT,CASSFSGGDTEAFF
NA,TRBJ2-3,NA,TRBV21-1,TGTGCCAGCAGCAACAACGGACTAGCGGGGCCCTCCACAGATACGCAGTATTTT,CASSNNGLAGPSTDTQYF
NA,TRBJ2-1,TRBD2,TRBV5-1,TGCGCCAGCAGCGCGGGGACTAGCGGGAACAATGAGCAGTTCTTC,CASSAGTSGNNEQFF